This paragraph covers one T cell receptor (beta chain) sequence. Deletions cut 3 bases from V and 5 bases from J, with 13 bases between. Per the germline V gene, CDR1 is MNHEY and CDR2 is SMNVEV (reference sequence). The CDR3 contains 14 residues. This sample is part of a study of cytomegalovirus exposure and HLA in healthy donors. Profiling relied on immunoSEQ multiplex PCR, and the TCRdb table lists in-frame clones only, not all of them. The sample contains about 73,000 clones, 85% to 95% of which appear only once. The sample consisted of PBMCs. The chain is built from TRBV27 and TRBJ2-5; D might be TRBD2 (5 bases). This TCR came from a man between 18 and 29 years old in good health and CMV-seronegative. CDR3 sequence (DNA): TGTGCCAGCAGTTTTGTGGCAGGCGGGGAGACCCAGTACTTC. It translates to CASSFVAGGETQYF.